This TCR beta chain was sequenced during a study of post-analysis software for immune sequencing data. Study summary: Patients had relapsing-remitting, secondary progressive or progressive-relapsing multiple sclerosis; some lacked subtype.

V was shortened by 6 bases and J by 6 bases, with 15 bases between the two germline ends. Germline CDR1 is SEHNR and CDR2 is FQNEAQ (reference sequence). The CDR3 is 13 amino acids. Of note for this clonotype: Antigen unknown.

Study-level findings and limits: Included in a set of about 5 TRBV segments more frequent in patients than controls were TRBV5-6, TRBV5-1 and TRBV20-1. Batch-matched samples strongly co-clustered by F measure.

Presence of unique molecular identifiers characterized the TCR beta cDNA libraries. TCRdb called the PCR reads again in MiXCR, with one record for every CDR3 protein. This sample carries approximately 690,000 distinct CDR3 sequences, approximately 60% of them seen once, and the ten largest clones take 10% to 12%. Material: blood. The V call is TRBV7-9, the J call TRBJ2-7, with D tentatively TRBD2 (5 bases). This sequence was found in a girl aged 2-10 years with multiple sclerosis. The CDR3 DNA reads TGTGCCAGCAGTTTCGCGAGCGGACCCGAGCAGTACTTC. Its translation: CASSFASGPEQYF.